A single sample gave rise to the 20 T cell receptor beta chains below, sequenced in a study of type 1 regulatory T cells. TCRdb ran MiXCR on the reads and lists one entry per CDR3 protein. This table holds over 55,000 distinct CDR3 sequences, roughly 60% found once. The antigens for these receptors are not known. The sample comprised cultured T cells, either the whole culture or a sorted T cell fraction (not recorded which). As to subset: Tr1-enriched cell product generated in vitro against host alloantigens. Receptors were obtained from a human donor in good health.

The chain couples TRBV12-3 or TRBV12-4 to TRBJ2-1; 7 nucleotides match TRBD2. This CDR3 region has 14 residues. The junction had 6 bases not matched to a gene; V was cut back by 6 bases and J by 4 bases. In DNA, the CDR3 is TGTGCCAGCAGCCGGACTAGTGGATACAATGAGCAGTTCTTC. Encoded protein: CASSRTSGYNEQFF.

The chain employs TRBV15 and TRBJ2-5; D possibly corresponds to TRBD1 (5 bases). Trimming shortened V by 5 bases and J by 2 bases, and 12 bases separated the two germline ends. This CDR3 comprises 14 residues. Germline lookup yields CDR1 LNHNV and CDR2 YYDKDF (reference sequence). CDR3 amino acids: CATSRDGAQETQYF. CDR3 DNA sequence: TGTGCCACCAGCCGCGATGGGGCACAAGAGACCCAGTACTTC.

With regard to this clonotype: The junction departs from germline at one end; a sequencing error may be responsible. The gene calls are TRBV20-1 and TRBJ2-7; 7 nucleotides align to TRBD2. Germline CDR1 reads DFQATT; CDR2 reads SNEGSKA (reference sequence). The CDR3 runs to 15 residues. The CDR3 coding sequence is TGCAGTGCTAGTAGGAGGACGGGGGGAGAGGGCGAGCAGAACTTC. As protein: CSASRRTGGEGEQNF.

This clonotype showed up just a few times. This chain links TRBV6-4 with TRBJ2-2; 10 bases line up with TRBD1. The CDR3 contains 17 residues. Germline trimming cut 0 bases from V and 3 bases from J; bases unmatched to any gene: 4. Germline loops: CDR1 MRHNA, CDR2 SNTAGT. The DNA for the CDR3 is TGTGCCAGCAGTGACTCGGCGGGACAGGGGTACACCGGGGAGCTGTTTTTT. This encodes CASSDSAGQGYTGELFF.

The chain is built from TRBV5-5 and TRBJ1-5; maybe TRBD1 (5 bases). The germline CDR1 and CDR2 sequences are SGHKS and YYEKEE (reference sequence). The CDR3 consists of 14 residues. Trimming took off 1 base at V and 5 bases at J, with 10 bases between the two ends. The CDR3 loop reads CASSLRLGDQPQHF. In nucleotides, the CDR3 is TGTGCCAGCAGCTTGCGGCTAGGGGATCAGCCCCAGCATTTT.

The V and J genes are TRBV29-1 and TRBJ2-1, with 9 bases fitting TRBD2. The CDR3 totals 12 residues. In germline, CDR1 is SQVTM, CDR2 ANQGSEA. J was trimmed by 7 bases and V by 5 bases; bases with no gene match: 3. The CDR3 DNA reads as TGCAGCGTTCGGCGGGAGGGGAATGAGCAGTTCTTC. Translation: CSVRREGNEQFF.

This clonotype was counted between two and nine times. As DNA, the CDR3 is TGTGCCAGCAGGACCCACGGACTAGCGGACACCTACCGTAAAGAGACCCAGTACTTC. Translation: CASRTHGLADTYRKETQYF. The J gene is TRBJ2-5, the V gene TRBV2; 10 bases match TRBD2. The CDR3 length is 19 residues. Germline V CDR1 and CDR2: SNHLY, FYNNEI. Losses at the gene ends were 6 bases for V and 3 bases for J; bases not matched to a gene: 19.

The chain recombines TRBV7-3 with TRBJ2-2; D is undetermined. The CDR3 runs to 13 residues. V shed 0 bases and J shed 3 bases, with 2 bases lying between them. Germline-derived CDR1 and CDR2 are SGHTA and FQGTGA. The CDR3 reads CASSLTDTGELFF. CDR3 sequence (DNA): TGTGCCAGCAGCTTAACAGACACCGGGGAGCTGTTTTTT.

The rearrangement links TRBV3-1 to TRBJ2-2; the match to TRBD1 covers 7 bases. J was trimmed by 7 bases and V by 4 bases; bases with no gene match: 3. From germline, CDR1 is LGHDT and CDR2 YNNKEL (reference sequence). The length of the CDR3 is 13 residues. The CDR3: CASSRGTVGELFF. The CDR3 DNA sequence: TGTGCCAGCAGCCGAGGGACAGTCGGGGAGCTGTTTTTT.

The sample holds one count of this clonotype. The chain has TRBV12-3 or TRBV12-4 and TRBJ2-1; D perhaps matches TRBD2 (7 bases). The CDR3 is 14 residues long. V was clipped by 5 bases and J by 7 bases, with 15 bases between them. CDR3 sequence: CASSGGGSLNEQFF. In nucleotides, the CDR3 is TGTGCCAGCAGTGGCGGGGGCTCCCTGAATGAGCAGTTCTTC.

The chain employs TRBV7-3 and TRBJ2-1, with 7 bases identical to TRBD1. CDR1 and CDR2 from the germline V gene are SGHTA and FQGTGA. Germline trimming cut 1 base from V and 6 bases from J; bases unmatched to any gene: 6. The CDR3 runs 15 residues. The CDR3 nucleotides read TGTGCCAGCAGCTTAAGAGGGGGCGCCGGCAATGAGCAGTTCTTC. The encoded protein is CASSLRGGAGNEQFF.

The rearrangement links TRBV3-1 to TRBJ1-6, with a tentative D call TRBD1 (5 bases). V was trimmed by 5 bases and J by 0 bases, leaving 17 bases between them. CDR1 and CDR2 (germline): LGHDT, YNNKEL (reference sequence). The CDR3 consists of 18 residues. CDR3 nucleotides: TGTGCCAGCAGCTTCGGGACTCCGACGAGCTCCTATAATTCACCCCTCCACTTT. Translation gives CASSFGTPTSSYNSPLHF.

This clonotype was observed a few times. The CDR3 protein is CASSPRDRANTEAFF. DNA of the CDR3: TGTGCCAGCAGCCCCCGGGACAGGGCCAACACTGAAGCTTTCTTT. The chain is built from TRBV5-4 and TRBJ1-1; TRBD1 matches at 9 bases. Germline lookup yields CDR1 SGHNT and CDR2 YYREEE (reference sequence). Trimming removed 4 bases from V and 2 bases from J; junction bases left unmatched: 6. This CDR3 contains 15 residues.

By share, this clonotype ranks as medium-sized. The chain couples TRBV4-3 to TRBJ2-2, with D possibly being TRBD1 or TRBD2 (5 bases each). The CDR3 totals 14 residues. Trimming left V 0 bases short and J 6 bases short, with 8 bases between. The V gene's germline CDR1 is LGHNA and CDR2 YSLEER. The CDR3 region has the DNA TGCGCCAGCAGCCAAGACCGAGGGGCCGGGGAGCTGTTTTTT. The encoded protein is CASSQDRGAGELFF.

This clonotype has a handful of counts. The rearrangement uses TRBV6-2 or TRBV6-3 and TRBJ2-4; 7 nucleotides align to TRBD2. With V trimmed by 6 bases and J by 3 bases, 8 bases remained unmatched. The CDR3 runs 15 residues. CDR1 and CDR2 (germline): MNHEY, SVGEGT. The CDR3 DNA follows: TGTGCCAGCAGACCCTTTCGGGGGGACAAAAACATTCAGTACTTC. Encoded protein: CASRPFRGDKNIQYF.

On this clonotype itself: A much larger clone lies one base from this, so it may be a read error. The CDR3 DNA follows: TGTGCCAGCAGTTTAGAAGGGGGGGGCCCTCGAAAGTCCCAGTACTTC. Amino acids: CASSLEGGGPRKSQYF. J is TRBJ2-5 and V is TRBV6-6; D might be TRBD2 (7 bases). The germline V and J ends were trimmed by 4 bases and 9 bases, with 24 bases remaining between them. Germline-derived CDR1 and CDR2 are MNHNY and SVGAGI (reference sequence). The CDR3 covers 16 residues.

This clonotype has more than one count but fewer than ten. This rearrangement joins TRBV5-1 to TRBJ1-1; the D gene is possibly TRBD1 (5 bases). Trimming removed 0 bases at V and 6 bases at J, with 15 bases between. The CDR3 contains 15 residues. Looked up from germline, CDR1 is SGHRS and CDR2 is YFSETQ. CDR3 nucleotide sequence: TGCGCCAGCAGCTTGGGGGCGGGGGGTACCTCTGAAGCTTTCTTT. Protein product: CASSLGAGGTSEAFF.

The chain has TRBV20-1 and TRBJ2-7; D perhaps matches TRBD2 (6 bases). In germline, CDR1 is DFQATT, CDR2 SNEGSKA (reference sequence). The CDR3 sequence is 15 residues long. CDR3 coding DNA: TGCAATGCAGACGGGAGTGCGGGATTTAATCACGAGCAGTACTTC. Amino acid sequence: CNADGSAGFNHEQYF.

This clonotype was seen a few times. This rearrangement joins TRBV4-3 to TRBJ2-5, with D possibly being TRBD1 (6 bases). V gave up 0 bases and J gave up 4 bases, with 18 bases separating them. The CDR3 sequence is 17 residues long. Germline V lookup: CDR1 LGHNA, CDR2 YSLEER. As DNA, the CDR3 is TGCGCCAGCAGCCAAGAACTGGGTCAGGGGCTCGGAGAGACCCAGTACTTC. It translates to CASSQELGQGLGETQYF.

As regards this clonotype: Compared with germline, one end of the junction differs, possibly owing to a read error. The rearrangement uses TRBV5-4 and TRBJ1-2; possible D gene TRBD1, 5 bases. In germline, CDR1 is SGHNT, CDR2 YYREEE (reference sequence). This CDR3 contains 14 residues. This CDR3 is CASSRVDSNYGYIF. In DNA form, the CDR3 reads TGTGCCAGCAGCCGGGTCGACAGTAACTATGGCTACATCTTC.